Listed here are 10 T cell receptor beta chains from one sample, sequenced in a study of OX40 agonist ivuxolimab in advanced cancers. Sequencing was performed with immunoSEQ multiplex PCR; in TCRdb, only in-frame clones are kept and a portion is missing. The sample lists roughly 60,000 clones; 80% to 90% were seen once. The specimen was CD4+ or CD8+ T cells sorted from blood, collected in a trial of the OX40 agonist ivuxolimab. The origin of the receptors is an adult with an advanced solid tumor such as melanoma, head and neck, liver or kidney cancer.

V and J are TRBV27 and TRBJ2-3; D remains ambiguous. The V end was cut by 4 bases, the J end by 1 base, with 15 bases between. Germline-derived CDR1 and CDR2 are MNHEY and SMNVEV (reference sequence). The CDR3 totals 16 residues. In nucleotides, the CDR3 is TGTGCCAGCAGTTCAACGGATACGCTGGGCACAGATACGCAGTATTTT. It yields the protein CASSSTDTLGTDTQYF.

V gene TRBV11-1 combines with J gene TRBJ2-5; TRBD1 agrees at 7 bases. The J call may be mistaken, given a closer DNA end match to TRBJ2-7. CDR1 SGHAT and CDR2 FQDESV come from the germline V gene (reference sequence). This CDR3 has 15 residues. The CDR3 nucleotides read TGTGCCAGCAGCACAGGGGAAACCCCATTCTACGAGCAGTACTTC. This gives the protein CASSTGETPFYEQYF.

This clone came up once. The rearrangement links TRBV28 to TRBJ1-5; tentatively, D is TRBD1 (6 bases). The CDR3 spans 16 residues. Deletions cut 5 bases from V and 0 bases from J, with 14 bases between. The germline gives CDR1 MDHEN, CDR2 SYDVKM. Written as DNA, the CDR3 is TGTGCCAGCAGTCCCGGACAGATATATAGCAATCAGCCCCAGCATTTT. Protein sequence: CASSPGQIYSNQPQHF.

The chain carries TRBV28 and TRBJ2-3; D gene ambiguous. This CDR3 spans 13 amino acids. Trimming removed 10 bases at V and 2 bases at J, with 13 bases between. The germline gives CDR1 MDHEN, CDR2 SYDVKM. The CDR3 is CAISPQSTDTQYF. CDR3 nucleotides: TGTGCCATTTCCCCCCAATCCACAGATACGCAGTATTTT.

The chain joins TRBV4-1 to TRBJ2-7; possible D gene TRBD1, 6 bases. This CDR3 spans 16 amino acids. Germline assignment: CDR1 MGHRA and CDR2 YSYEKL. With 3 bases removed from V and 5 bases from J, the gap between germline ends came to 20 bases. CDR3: CASSQKAITGNDEQYF. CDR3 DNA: TGCGCCAGCAGCCAGAAGGCGATTACAGGGAACGACGAGCAGTACTTC.

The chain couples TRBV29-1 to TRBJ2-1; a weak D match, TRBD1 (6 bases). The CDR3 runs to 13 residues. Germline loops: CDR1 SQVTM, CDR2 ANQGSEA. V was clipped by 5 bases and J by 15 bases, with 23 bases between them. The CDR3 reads CSVRDYEGVRPFF. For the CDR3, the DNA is TGCAGCGTTCGAGACTATGAGGGGGTCCGACCGTTCTTC.

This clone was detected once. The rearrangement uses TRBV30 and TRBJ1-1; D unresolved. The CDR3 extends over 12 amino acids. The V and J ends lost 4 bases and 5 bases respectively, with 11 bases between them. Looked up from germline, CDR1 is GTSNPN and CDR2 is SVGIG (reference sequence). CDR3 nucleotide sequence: TGTGCCTGGACCCCTGGAGGGACTGAAGCTTTCTTT. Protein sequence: CAWTPGGTEAFF.

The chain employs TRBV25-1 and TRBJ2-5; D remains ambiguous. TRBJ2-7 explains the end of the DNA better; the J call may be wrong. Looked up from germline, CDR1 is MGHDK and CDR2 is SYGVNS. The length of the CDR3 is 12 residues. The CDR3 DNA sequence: TGTGCCAGCAGTGAGGGGTCCCTCGAGCAGTACTTC. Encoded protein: CASSEGSLEQYF.

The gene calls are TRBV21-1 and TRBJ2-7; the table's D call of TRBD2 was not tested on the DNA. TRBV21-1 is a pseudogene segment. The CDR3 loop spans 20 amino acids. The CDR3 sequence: CASSKARHPGLAGWAYEQYF. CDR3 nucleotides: TGTGCCAGCAGCAAAGCCAGACACCCGGGACTAGCGGGGTGGGCCTACGAGCAGTACTTC.

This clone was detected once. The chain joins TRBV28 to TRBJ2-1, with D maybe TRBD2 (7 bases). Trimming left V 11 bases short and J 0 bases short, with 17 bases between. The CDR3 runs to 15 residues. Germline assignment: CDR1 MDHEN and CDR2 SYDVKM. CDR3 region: CAGGLGGSSYNEQFF. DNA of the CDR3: TGTGCCGGGGGCCTCGGCGGGAGCTCCTACAATGAGCAGTTCTTC.